Below, 2 T cell receptor beta chains from the same sample are listed, as sequenced in a study of response to subunit inactivated influenza vaccine. TCRdb passed the RT-PCR reads through MiXCR, listing each CDR3 protein once. Altogether approximately 300,000 distinct CDR3 sequences are present, approximately 20% being singletons, with the ten largest covering about a tenth. The sequencing used PBMCs from blood, collected about 20 months after vaccination. The receptors derive from a man aged 45 to 75 who received an inactivated influenza vaccine.

The chain carries TRBV29-1 and TRBJ1-1, with D tentatively TRBD1 (5 bases). The V gene's germline CDR1 is SQVTM and CDR2 ANQGSEA. There are 12 residues in the CDR3. In DNA form, the CDR3 reads TGCACAATCCAACGGGGGACTCCTGAAGCTTTCTTT. As protein: CTIQRGTPEAFF.

In its sample, this clonotype was seen a few times. This rearrangement joins TRBV6-5 to TRBJ2-3; D might be TRBD1 or TRBD2, each matching 5 bases. The CDR3 has 16 residues. The V and J ends lost 0 bases and 5 bases respectively, with 15 bases between them. CDR1 and CDR2 (germline): MNHEY, SVGAGI. The CDR3 protein is CASSYSSTPGQDTQYF. CDR3 nucleotides: TGTGCCAGCAGTTACTCGAGTACCCCGGGGCAAGATACGCAGTATTTT.